These 10 T cell receptor beta chains share one sample of origin, sequenced in a study of shared clonotypes between healthy human individuals. Generated by immunoSEQ multiplex PCR, the TCRdb table keeps only in-frame clones and is missing some. The sample yields approximately 2.5 million clones, 93% seen once. The sequenced material came from naive CD4+ T cells from PBMCs. Subset defined: CD45RA+ positively selected. Receptors originate from a man aged 18-30 years in good health. Some clones in this sample may be carry-over from other donors' samples.

The count of this clone is one. The rearrangement links TRBV19 to TRBJ2-7; D unresolved. CDR3 length: 12 amino acids. Trimming took off 3 bases at V and 7 bases at J, with 10 bases between the two ends. Germline lookup yields CDR1 LNHDA and CDR2 SQIVND (reference sequence). CDR3 in amino acids: CASSMDGKEQYF. The DNA of the CDR3 is TGTGCCAGTAGTATGGACGGTAAAGAGCAGTACTTC.

CDR3 coding DNA: TGCGCCAGCACTACTACTAGCTCGGAGACCCAGTACTTC. It translates to CASTTTSSETQYF. The chain carries TRBV5-1 and TRBJ2-5; TRBD2 might be the D (6 bases). CDR3 size: 13 residues. V shed 6 bases and J shed 5 bases, with 14 bases lying between them. Germline V gene lookup returns CDR1 SGHRS and CDR2 YFSETQ.

The chain recombines TRBV18 with TRBJ2-7; 15 bases are shared with TRBD2. Germline CDR1 and CDR2: KGHSH and LQKENI. With 2 bases clipped from V and 6 bases from J, the junction kept 11 bases outside the gene matches. The CDR3 is 18 residues long. The CDR3: CASSPMRTSGRAGGEQYF. Here the CDR3 DNA reads TGTGCCAGCTCACCAATGCGGACTAGCGGGAGGGCCGGCGGCGAGCAGTACTTC.

The rearrangement uses TRBV15 and TRBJ1-5; tentatively, D is TRBD1 (5 bases). CDR3 length: 15 residues. The V end lost 6 bases, the J end lost 6 bases, and 18 bases lay between the germline ends. Germline CDR1 is LNHNV and CDR2 is YYDKDF (reference sequence). CDR3 bases: TGTGCCACCAGGAGAAAGGGGTTTTTATGTCAGCCCCAGCATTTT. This codes for CATRRKGFLCQPQHF.

This clone occurred once. The chain employs TRBV28 and TRBJ2-7, with 10 positions matching TRBD1. Unmatched junction bases numbered 9, after V lost 2 bases and J lost 2 bases. Germline CDR1 reads MDHEN; CDR2 reads SYDVKM. The CDR3 is 17 amino acids. The CDR3, as DNA: TGTGCCAGCAGTTTAGGAGTTGGGGGACAGGGGACCTACGAGCAGTACTTC. It specifies CASSLGVGGQGTYEQYF.

With regard to this clone: Other DNA sequences from this sample encode an identical CDR3 as well. This chain connects TRBV9 to TRBJ2-7; 10 bases agree with TRBD1. CDR1 and CDR2 (germline): SGDLS, YYNGEE. V shed 0 bases and J 7 bases; nucleotides not matched to a gene: 4. The CDR3 consists of 14 residues. CDR3 DNA: TGTGCCAGCAGCGTAGGACAGGGGGCGCGGGAGCAGTACTTC. This gives the protein CASSVGQGAREQYF.

This clone was observed once. The CDR3 loop reads CASGKGVPGTEAFF. The DNA for the CDR3 is TGTGCCAGCGGGAAAGGGGTCCCGGGGACTGAAGCTTTCTTT. The rearrangement joins TRBV9 to TRBJ1-1; possibly TRBD1 for D (5 bases). Trimming stripped 7 bases from V and 5 bases from J, with 18 bases between. Germline CDR1 is SGDLS and CDR2 is YYNGEE. CDR3 size: 14 residues.

In the case of this clone: Its ends do not fully match the called genes, so a read error is possible. The gene calls are TRBV6-5 and TRBJ2-7, with D uncertain. The CDR3 loop spans 13 amino acids. In germline, CDR1 is MNHEY, CDR2 SVGAGI. This CDR3 reads CASSYSPSHEQYF. CDR3 nucleotide sequence: TGTGCCAGCAGTTACTCCCCCTCCCACGAGCAGTACTTC.

The chain links TRBV19 to TRBJ2-2; no reliable D call. The CDR3 runs to 17 residues. Trimming left V 3 bases short and J 1 base short, with 15 bases between. The germline gives CDR1 LNHDA, CDR2 SQIVND (reference sequence). CDR3 residues: CASSIWHAYENTGELFF. CDR3 nucleotides: TGTGCCAGTAGTATTTGGCACGCGTACGAGAACACCGGGGAGCTGTTTTTT.

This clone has only one observation. V usage is TRBV28 and J usage is TRBJ2-7; 12 bases line up with TRBD2. The CDR3 loop spans 18 amino acids. The J segment lost 6 bases and the V segment lost 5 bases, leaving 17 bases of the junction unmatched. CDR1 is MDHEN and CDR2 is SYDVKM in the germline V gene. The CDR3 is CASSPIPTRLAGAPEQYF. The CDR3 coding sequence is TGTGCCAGCAGTCCTATACCCACGAGACTAGCGGGAGCTCCCGAGCAGTACTTC.